This passage covers 7 T cell receptor beta chains from one sample sequenced in a study of vaccination and CD4 T cells after COVID-19. Their antigens remain unidentified. An Oncomine TCR Beta short-read assay was used to sequence the DNA from cultured CD4+ T cells. TCRdb recomputed calls from the PCR reads with MiXCR, one row per CDR3 protein. Of approximately 14,000 distinct CDR3 sequences in the sample, less than 70% were seen once. Treatment: approximately nine-day PBMC culture with coronavirus spike peptide pools or control peptides (ViraFEST assay). The sample here was CD4+ T cells from blood, cultured in vitro, taken before SARS-CoV-2 vaccination. The receptor set was obtained from a human donor who had recovered from COVID-19.

The chain uses TRBV19 and TRBJ2-6; D gene unclear. Germline assignment: CDR1 LNHDA and CDR2 SQIVND (reference sequence). V lost 4 bases and J 0 bases, leaving 13 bases between the germline ends. CDR3 length: 17 residues. The CDR3 bases are TGTGCCAGTAGTAGTCGGCAGGCCTCCTCTGGGGCCAACGTCCTGACTTTC. This codes for CASSSRQASSGANVLTF.

The chain is built from TRBV29-1 and TRBJ1-2; D unresolved. CDR1 and CDR2 from the germline V gene are SQVTM and ANQGSEA. The CDR3 spans 11 residues. With 4 bases removed from V and 4 bases from J, the gap between germline ends came to 7 bases. CDR3 protein: CSVADSYGYTF. CDR3 DNA: TGCAGCGTTGCCGATTCCTATGGCTACACCTTC. Combining the CDR3 with reference TRBV29-1 and TRBJ1-2 gives the whole variable domain SAVISQKPSRDICQRGTSLTIQCQVDSQVTMMFWYRQQPGQSLTLIATANQGSEATYESGFVIDKFPISRPNLTFSTLTVSNMSPEDSSIYLCSVADSYGYTFGSGTRLTVV.

This clonotype was observed a few times. This chain uses TRBV10-3 with TRBJ2-5; D might be TRBD2 (6 bases). The CDR3 length is 14 residues. The V end was cut by 7 bases, the J end by 0 bases, with 12 bases between. Germline V gene data show CDR1 as ENHRY and CDR2 as SYGVKD. The CDR3 loop reads CAINPGTHQETQYF. As DNA, the CDR3 is TGTGCCATCAATCCCGGGACTCACCAAGAGACCCAGTACTTC.

This clonotype has a handful of counts. The chain combines TRBV20-1 with TRBJ1-4; the D gene is possibly TRBD1 (6 bases). This CDR3 region has 15 residues. Trimming took off 1 base at V and 8 bases at J, with 17 bases between the two ends. CDR1 and CDR2 (germline): DFQATT, SNEGSKA (reference sequence). This CDR3 is CSARGGAGAQEKLFF. The CDR3 nucleotides read TGCAGTGCTAGAGGCGGGGCAGGGGCGCAAGAAAAACTGTTTTTT.

In its sample, this clonotype was seen once. This chain joins TRBV2 and TRBJ1-2, with 7 bases that match TRBD1. Germline V lookup: CDR1 SNHLY, CDR2 FYNNEI. With V trimmed by 6 bases and J by 6 bases, 4 bases remained unmatched. The CDR3 has 12 amino acids. The CDR3 coding sequence is TGTGCCAGCAGGCTTACAGGGGATGGCTACACCTTC. Protein product: CASRLTGDGYTF.

The rearrangement uses TRBV28 and TRBJ2-5, with D maybe TRBD1 (8 bases). The CDR3 has 18 amino acids. V lost 3 bases and J 4 bases, leaving 24 bases between the germline ends. Looked up from germline, CDR1 is MDHEN and CDR2 is SYDVKM. The CDR3 DNA reads TGTGCCAGCAGTTTTTCACAGGGGGGGCTGGTTGGCGGAGAGACCCAGTACTTC. It is translated as CASSFSQGGLVGGETQYF.

The CDR3 here is CASSLHPANTGELFF. CDR3 nucleotide sequence: TGTGCCAGCAGTTTACATCCGGCGAACACCGGGGAGCTGTTTTTT. The V gene is TRBV28, the J gene TRBJ2-2; no reliable D call. The CDR3 is 15 amino acids. The germline V gene has CDR1 MDHEN and CDR2 SYDVKM. V lost 2 bases and J lost 0, with 7 bases in between.